This paragraph covers one TCR beta chain sequence. Antigen: not known. These data belong to a study of blood T cells in healthy people across ages. Notes on the study in general: Considered underestimates were the diversity estimates obtained from one million T cells.

The use of a sample-barcoded 5' primer and a J-beta primer mix characterized a second PCR of about 7 to 12 cycles. Sequencing recovered at least 3 million CDR3-containing paired-end reads from each sample. TCRdb passed the 5' RACE reads through MiXCR, listing each CDR3 protein once. This sample carries about 900,000 distinct CDR3 sequences, roughly 52% of them seen once, and the ten largest clones take around 15%. Every sample yielded at least 6.5 million isolated PBMCs. This clonotype was obtained from a young man in good health. Sequencing input: blood.

CDR3 sequence: CASSRVAYGYTF. CDR3 DNA: TGTGCCAGCAGCCGAGTAGCCTATGGCTACACCTTC. The chain links TRBV7-2 to TRBJ1-2; D is unresolved. Germline-derived CDR1 and CDR2 are SGHTA and FQGNSA. This CDR3 contains 12 residues. The germline V and J ends were trimmed by 5 bases and 4 bases, with 8 bases remaining between them.